Listed below are T cell receptor beta chains from one sample, sequenced in a study of cytomegalovirus exposure and HLA in healthy donors. Using immunoSEQ multiplex PCR, the repertoire was profiled, and TCRdb retains in-frame clones only, with some absent. Here the sample spans about 160,000 clones, less than 90% being singletons. Sequences were obtained from PBMCs. These receptors came from a man aged 25 to 40 in good health and CMV-seronegative. Each CDR3 is given with its conserved first and last residue. Each record gives: clone size, CDR3 length, J gene, D gene, V gene, CDR3 DNA, CDR3 protein. A D gene is named only where the DNA matches it firmly. Size is stated for part of the rows, as once, few or many counts, or as a class when the clone is expanded.

clone_size: NA
cdr3_length: 15
j_call: TRBJ2-7
d_call: TRBD1
v_call: TRBV28
cdr3_nt: TGTGCCAGCAGTTTAGGACAGGGTTGGTCCTACGAGCAGTACTTC
cdr3_aa: CASSLGQGWSYEQYF

clone_size: few
cdr3_length: 14
j_call: TRBJ2-5
d_call: TRBD1
v_call: TRBV9
cdr3_nt: TGTGCCAGCAGCGCAGAGACAGGGGGGGAGACCCAGTACTTC
cdr3_aa: CASSAETGGETQYF

clone_size: NA
cdr3_length: 18
j_call: TRBJ2-1
d_call: TRBD2
v_call: TRBV4-1
cdr3_nt: TGCGCCAGCAGCCAAGACCGTCTGCTAGCGGGGAGCTACAATGAGCAGTTCTTC
cdr3_aa: CASSQDRLLAGSYNEQFF

clone_size: NA
cdr3_length: 13
j_call: TRBJ1-1
d_call: TRBD1
v_call: TRBV6-6
cdr3_nt: TGTGCCAGCAGCAAGGACAGGGGCACTGAAGCTTTCTTT
cdr3_aa: CASSKDRGTEAFF

clone_size: NA
cdr3_length: 15
j_call: TRBJ1-2
d_call: TRBD1
v_call: TRBV7-8
cdr3_nt: TGTGCCAGCAGCTCTCGCCTGACAGGGTACTATGGCTACACCTTC
cdr3_aa: CASSSRLTGYYGYTF

clone_size: NA
cdr3_length: 14
j_call: TRBJ2-7
d_call: TRBD1
v_call: TRBV5-4
cdr3_nt: TGTGCCAGCAGCTTGGACAGGGGGCCCGCCGAGCAGTACTTC
cdr3_aa: CASSLDRGPAEQYF

clone_size: NA
cdr3_length: 15
j_call: TRBJ2-1
d_call: NA
v_call: TRBV18
cdr3_nt: TGTGCCAGCTCACCAGTGGAGAGCTCCTACAATGAGCAGTTCTTC
cdr3_aa: CASSPVESSYNEQFF

clone_size: NA
cdr3_length: 15
j_call: TRBJ2-5
d_call: TRBD2
v_call: TRBV25-1
cdr3_nt: TGTGCCAGTGCGCGGGGGCTAGCGGGAGCGGAGACCCAGTACTTC
cdr3_aa: CASARGLAGAETQYF

clone_size: NA
cdr3_length: 14
j_call: TRBJ1-3
d_call: TRBD1
v_call: TRBV19
cdr3_nt: TGTGCCAGTAGACCGGGACAGGGTGGAAACACCATATATTTT
cdr3_aa: CASRPGQGGNTIYF

clone_size: NA
cdr3_length: 15
j_call: TRBJ2-2
d_call: NA
v_call: TRBV21-1
cdr3_nt: TGTGCCAGCAGCCTAGCGGGATTAGTGGACGGGGAGCTGTTTTTT
cdr3_aa: CASSLAGLVDGELFF

clone_size: NA
cdr3_length: 14
j_call: TRBJ1-4
d_call: TRBD1
v_call: TRBV5-1
cdr3_nt: TGCGCCAGCAGGCCAGGGGGGATTAATGAAAAACTGTTTTTT
cdr3_aa: CASRPGGINEKLFF

clone_size: NA
cdr3_length: 14
j_call: TRBJ2-5
d_call: NA
v_call: TRBV6-6
cdr3_nt: TGTGCCAGCGGTACTAGTTCCAAAGGAGAGACCCAGTACTTC
cdr3_aa: CASGTSSKGETQYF

clone_size: NA
cdr3_length: 13
j_call: TRBJ2-7
d_call: TRBD1
v_call: TRBV6-5
cdr3_nt: TGTGCCAGCAGTACGGACAGGGAAAGCGAGCAGTACTTC
cdr3_aa: CASSTDRESEQYF

clone_size: NA
cdr3_length: 16
j_call: TRBJ2-2
d_call: NA
v_call: TRBV13
cdr3_nt: TGTGCCAGCAGCTTAGCCCAGGACTACCCCGCCGGGGAGCTGTTTTTT
cdr3_aa: CASSLAQDYPAGELFF

clone_size: once
cdr3_length: 14
j_call: TRBJ1-2
d_call: TRBD1
v_call: TRBV6-6
cdr3_nt: TGTGCCAGCAGTTACTGGGACAGCCCCGGGGGCTACACCTTC
cdr3_aa: CASSYWDSPGGYTF

clone_size: NA
cdr3_length: 15
j_call: TRBJ2-1
d_call: NA
v_call: TRBV6-5
cdr3_nt: TGTGCCAGCAGACCCTCTGGGGAGGTCTACAATGAGCAGTTCTTC
cdr3_aa: CASRPSGEVYNEQFF

clone_size: NA
cdr3_length: 14
j_call: TRBJ2-1
d_call: TRBD2
v_call: TRBV6-5
cdr3_nt: TGTGCCAGCAGACTAGCGGGCATAAAAAATGAGCAGTTCTTC
cdr3_aa: CASRLAGIKNEQFF

clone_size: NA
cdr3_length: 14
j_call: TRBJ1-3
d_call: NA
v_call: TRBV5-4
cdr3_nt: TGTGCCAGCAGCTCGACAGGCCCTGGAAACACCATATATTTT
cdr3_aa: CASSSTGPGNTIYF

clone_size: once
cdr3_length: 14
j_call: TRBJ2-5
d_call: NA
v_call: TRBV30
cdr3_nt: TGTGCCTGGAGTGTAGGTTCGGGGGAAGAGACCCAGTACTTC
cdr3_aa: CAWSVGSGEETQYF

clone_size: NA
cdr3_length: 17
j_call: TRBJ2-7
d_call: TRBD2
v_call: TRBV11-3
cdr3_nt: TGTGCCAGCAGCTTAGGTAAGGTAGCGGGAGTTCGGGACGAGCAGTACTTC
cdr3_aa: CASSLGKVAGVRDEQYF

clone_size: NA
cdr3_length: 16
j_call: TRBJ1-1
d_call: TRBD1
v_call: TRBV4-2
cdr3_nt: TGTGCCAGCAGCCAAGAGGAGACAGGGGGAATGGTAGGAGCTTTCTTT
cdr3_aa: CASSQEETGGMVGAFF

clone_size: NA
cdr3_length: 17
j_call: TRBJ1-2
d_call: NA
v_call: TRBV28
cdr3_nt: TGTGCCAGCAGTTTTTCGGCCGGGCAGGGTCGGAACTATGGCTACACCTTC
cdr3_aa: CASSFSAGQGRNYGYTF

clone_size: NA
cdr3_length: 11
j_call: TRBJ2-1
d_call: NA
v_call: TRBV20-1
cdr3_nt: TGCAGTGCTAGGCCAGGAGGTGAGCAGTTCTTC
cdr3_aa: CSARPGGEQFF

clone_size: NA
cdr3_length: 14
j_call: TRBJ2-3
d_call: TRBD1
v_call: TRBV6-1
cdr3_nt: TGTGCCAGCTCCAAGACAGGGTGGACCGATACGCAGTATTTT
cdr3_aa: CASSKTGWTDTQYF

clone_size: NA
cdr3_length: 14
j_call: TRBJ1-1
d_call: NA
v_call: TRBV5-4
cdr3_nt: TGTGCCAGCAGCTTGGTGGTAGAGAACACTGAAGCTTTCTTT
cdr3_aa: CASSLVVENTEAFF

clone_size: NA
cdr3_length: 15
j_call: TRBJ1-3
d_call: TRBD1
v_call: TRBV5-1
cdr3_nt: TGCGCCAGCCGAGTCGTTCCAGGGGGCGAGGACACCATATATTTT
cdr3_aa: CASRVVPGGEDTIYF

clone_size: NA
cdr3_length: 14
j_call: TRBJ1-1
d_call: TRBD1
v_call: TRBV6-1
cdr3_nt: TGTGCCAGCAGTGGGACAGGGGGGTCCACTGAAGCTTTCTTT
cdr3_aa: CASSGTGGSTEAFF

clone_size: few
cdr3_length: 16
j_call: TRBJ1-1
d_call: TRBD1
v_call: TRBV28
cdr3_nt: TGTGCCAGCAGTTTAGTTGGGGGACAGGGGACGCCAGGAGCTTTCTTT
cdr3_aa: CASSLVGGQGTPGAFF